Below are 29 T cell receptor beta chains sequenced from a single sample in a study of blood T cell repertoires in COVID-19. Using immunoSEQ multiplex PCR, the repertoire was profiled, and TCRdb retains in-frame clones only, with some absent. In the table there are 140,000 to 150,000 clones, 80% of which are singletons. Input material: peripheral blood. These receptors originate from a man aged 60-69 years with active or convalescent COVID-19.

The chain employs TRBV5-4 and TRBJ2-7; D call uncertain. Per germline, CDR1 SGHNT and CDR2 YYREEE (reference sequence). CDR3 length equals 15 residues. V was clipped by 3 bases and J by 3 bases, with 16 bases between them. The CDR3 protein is CASSSKDTALYEQYF. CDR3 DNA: TGTGCCAGCAGCTCCAAAGACACCGCCCTCTACGAGCAGTACTTC.

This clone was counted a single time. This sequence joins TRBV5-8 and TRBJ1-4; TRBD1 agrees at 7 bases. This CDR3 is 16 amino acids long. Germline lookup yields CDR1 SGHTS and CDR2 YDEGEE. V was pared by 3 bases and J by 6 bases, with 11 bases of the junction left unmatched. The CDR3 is CASSSNRQGSDEKLFF. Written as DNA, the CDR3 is TGTGCCAGCAGCTCGAATAGACAGGGTTCGGATGAAAAACTGTTTTTT.

The DNA for the CDR3 is TGTGCCAGTAGTACCCCCCAGGGAACCCAAGAGACCCAGTACTTC. It specifies CASSTPQGTQETQYF. The chain recombines TRBV19 with TRBJ2-5; perhaps TRBD1 as D (5 bases). The CDR3 is 15 amino acids. Germline V gene data show CDR1 as LNHDA and CDR2 as SQIVND (reference sequence). Trimming cost V 4 bases and J 1 base, with 13 bases left between them.

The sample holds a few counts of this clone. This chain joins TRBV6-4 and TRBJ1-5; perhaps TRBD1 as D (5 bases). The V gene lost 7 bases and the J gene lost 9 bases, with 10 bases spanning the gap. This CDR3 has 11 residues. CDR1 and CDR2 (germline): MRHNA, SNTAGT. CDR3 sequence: CASTGGGPQHF. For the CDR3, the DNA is TGTGCCAGCACTGGGGGGGGGCCCCAGCATTTT.

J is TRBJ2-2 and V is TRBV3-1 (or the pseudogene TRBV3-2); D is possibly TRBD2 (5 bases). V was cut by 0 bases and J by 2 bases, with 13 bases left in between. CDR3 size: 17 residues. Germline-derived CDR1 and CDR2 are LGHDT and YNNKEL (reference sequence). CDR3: CASSQEYASFNTGELFF. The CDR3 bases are TGTGCCAGCAGCCAAGAGTACGCTAGCTTTAACACCGGGGAGCTGTTTTTT.

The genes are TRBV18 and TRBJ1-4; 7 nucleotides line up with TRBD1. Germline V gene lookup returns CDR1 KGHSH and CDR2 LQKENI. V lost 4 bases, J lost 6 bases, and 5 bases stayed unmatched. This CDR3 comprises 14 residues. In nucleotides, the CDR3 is TGTGCCAGCTCACGACAGGGTATCGATGAAAAACTGTTTTTT. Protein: CASSRQGIDEKLFF.

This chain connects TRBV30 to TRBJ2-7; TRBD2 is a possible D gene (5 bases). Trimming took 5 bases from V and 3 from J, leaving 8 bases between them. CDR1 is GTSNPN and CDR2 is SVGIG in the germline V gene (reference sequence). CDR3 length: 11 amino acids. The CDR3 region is CAWSGLYEQYF. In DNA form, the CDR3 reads TGTGCCTGGTCAGGACTCTACGAGCAGTACTTC.

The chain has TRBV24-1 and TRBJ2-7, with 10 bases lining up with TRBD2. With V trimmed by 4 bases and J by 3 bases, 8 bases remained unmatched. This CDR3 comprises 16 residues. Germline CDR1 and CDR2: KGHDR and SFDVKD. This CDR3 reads CATSDDGLAADYEQYF. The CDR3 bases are TGTGCCACCAGTGACGACGGACTAGCGGCCGACTACGAGCAGTACTTC.

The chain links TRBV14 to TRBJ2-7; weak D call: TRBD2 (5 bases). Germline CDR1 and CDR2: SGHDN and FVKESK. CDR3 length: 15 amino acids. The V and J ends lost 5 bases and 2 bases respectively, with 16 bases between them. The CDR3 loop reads CASSFWTDFTYEQYF. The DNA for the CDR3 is TGTGCCAGCAGCTTCTGGACGGACTTCACCTACGAGCAGTACTTC.

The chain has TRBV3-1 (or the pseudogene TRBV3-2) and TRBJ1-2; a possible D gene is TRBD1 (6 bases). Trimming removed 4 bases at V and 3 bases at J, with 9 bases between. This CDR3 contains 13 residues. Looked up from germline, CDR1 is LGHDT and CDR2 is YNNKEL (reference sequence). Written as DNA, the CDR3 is TGTGCCAGCAGCCTCGGACAGCACTATGGCTACACCTTC. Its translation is CASSLGQHYGYTF.

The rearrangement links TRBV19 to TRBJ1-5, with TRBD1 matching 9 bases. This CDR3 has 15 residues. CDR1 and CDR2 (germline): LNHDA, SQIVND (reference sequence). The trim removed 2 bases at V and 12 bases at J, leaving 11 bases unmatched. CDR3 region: CASSILQGAIRGQHF. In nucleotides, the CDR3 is TGTGCCAGTAGTATATTACAGGGGGCCATCCGGGGCCAGCATTTT.

The CDR3 DNA reads as TGTGCCAGCACGTCAGAGGGTGTGGGTACCTACGAGCAGTACTTC. Translated, it gives CASTSEGVGTYEQYF. The rearrangement uses TRBV6-5 and TRBJ2-7, with D perhaps matching TRBD2 (5 bases). The germline V gene has CDR1 MNHEY and CDR2 SVGAGI. This CDR3 comprises 15 residues. Trimming removed 7 bases from V and 2 bases from J, with 18 bases in between.

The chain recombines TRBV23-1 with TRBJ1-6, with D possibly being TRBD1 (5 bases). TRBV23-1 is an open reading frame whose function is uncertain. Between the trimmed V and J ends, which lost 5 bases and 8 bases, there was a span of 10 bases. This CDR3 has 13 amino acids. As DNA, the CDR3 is TGCGCCAGCAGTGGGGGGGAAGATTCACCCCTCCACTTT. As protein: CASSGGEDSPLHF.

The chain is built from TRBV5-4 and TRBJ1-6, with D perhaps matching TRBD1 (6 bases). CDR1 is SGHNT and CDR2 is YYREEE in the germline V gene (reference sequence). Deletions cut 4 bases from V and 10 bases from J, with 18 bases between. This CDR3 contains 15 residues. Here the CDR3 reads CASSPLPGAQSPLHF. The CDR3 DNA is TGTGCCAGCAGCCCACTCCCAGGGGCCCAATCACCCCTCCACTTT.

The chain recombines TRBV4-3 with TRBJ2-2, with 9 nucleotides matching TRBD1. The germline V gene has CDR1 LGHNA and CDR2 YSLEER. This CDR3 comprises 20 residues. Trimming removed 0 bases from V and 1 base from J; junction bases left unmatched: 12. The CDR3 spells CASSQDQRTGVSRNTGELFF. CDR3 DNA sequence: TGCGCCAGCAGCCAAGATCAGAGGACAGGGGTGAGTAGGAACACCGGGGAGCTGTTTTTT.

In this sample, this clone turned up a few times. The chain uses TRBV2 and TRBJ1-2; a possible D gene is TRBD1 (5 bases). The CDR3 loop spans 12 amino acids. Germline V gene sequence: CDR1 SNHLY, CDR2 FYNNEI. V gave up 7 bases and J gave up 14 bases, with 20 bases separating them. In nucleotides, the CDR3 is TGTGCCAGCACCGGCGACGGGGGGTTGTGTACCTTC. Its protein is CASTGDGGLCTF.

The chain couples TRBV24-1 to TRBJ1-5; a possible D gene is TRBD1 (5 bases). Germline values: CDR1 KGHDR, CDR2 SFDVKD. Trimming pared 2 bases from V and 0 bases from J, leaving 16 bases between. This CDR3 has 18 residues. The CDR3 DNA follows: TGTGCCACCAGTGATTCGGGGACGGGAGGCCTTAGCAATCAGCCCCAGCATTTT. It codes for CATSDSGTGGLSNQPQHF.

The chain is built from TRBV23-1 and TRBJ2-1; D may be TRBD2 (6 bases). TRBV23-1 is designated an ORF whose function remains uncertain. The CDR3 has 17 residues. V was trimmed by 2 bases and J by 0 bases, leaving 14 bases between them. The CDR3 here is CASSQAQGRSSYNEQFF. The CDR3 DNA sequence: TGCGCCAGCAGTCAAGCCCAAGGGAGGAGCTCCTACAATGAGCAGTTCTTC.

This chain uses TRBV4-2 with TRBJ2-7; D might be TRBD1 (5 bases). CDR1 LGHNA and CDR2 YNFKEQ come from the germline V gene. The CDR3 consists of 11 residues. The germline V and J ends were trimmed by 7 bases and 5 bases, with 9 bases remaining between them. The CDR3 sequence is CASIPGHEQYF. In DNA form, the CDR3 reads TGTGCCAGCATCCCAGGGCACGAGCAGTACTTC.

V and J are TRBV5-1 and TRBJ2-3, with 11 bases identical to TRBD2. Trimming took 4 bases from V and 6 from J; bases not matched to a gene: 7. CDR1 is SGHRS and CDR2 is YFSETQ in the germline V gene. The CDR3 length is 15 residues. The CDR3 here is CASSKLAGDGDTQYF. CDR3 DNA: TGCGCCAGCAGCAAACTAGCGGGAGATGGTGATACGCAGTATTTT.

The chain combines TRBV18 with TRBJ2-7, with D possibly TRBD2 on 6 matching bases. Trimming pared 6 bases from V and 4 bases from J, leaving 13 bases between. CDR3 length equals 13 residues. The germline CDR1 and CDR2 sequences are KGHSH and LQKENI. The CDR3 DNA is TGTGCCAGCTCCCCCGGAGGGGATTACGAGCAGTACTTC. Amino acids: CASSPGGDYEQYF. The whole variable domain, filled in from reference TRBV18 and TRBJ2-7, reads NAGVMQNPRHLVRRRGQEARLRCSPMKGHSHVYWYRQLPEEGLKFMVYLQKENIIDESGMPKERFSAEFPKEGPSILRIQQVVRGDSAAYFCASSPGGDYEQYFGPGTRLTVT.

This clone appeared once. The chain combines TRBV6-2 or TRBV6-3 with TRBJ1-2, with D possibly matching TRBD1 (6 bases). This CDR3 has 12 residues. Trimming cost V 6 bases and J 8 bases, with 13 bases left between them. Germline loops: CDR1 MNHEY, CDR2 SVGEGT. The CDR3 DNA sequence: TGTGCCAGCAGCCGGACAGCACCCGGCTACACCTTC. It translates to CASSRTAPGYTF.

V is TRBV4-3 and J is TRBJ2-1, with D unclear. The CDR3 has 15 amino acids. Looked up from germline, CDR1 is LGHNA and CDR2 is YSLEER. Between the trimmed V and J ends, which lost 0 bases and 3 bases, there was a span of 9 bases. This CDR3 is CASSQDQVYYNEQFF. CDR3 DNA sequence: TGCGCCAGCAGCCAAGATCAGGTATACTACAATGAGCAGTTCTTC.

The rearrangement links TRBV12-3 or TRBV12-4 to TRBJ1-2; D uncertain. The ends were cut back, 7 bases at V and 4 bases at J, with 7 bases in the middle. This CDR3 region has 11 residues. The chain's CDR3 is CASNLGYGYTF. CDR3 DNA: TGTGCCAGCAACCTAGGCTATGGCTACACCTTC.

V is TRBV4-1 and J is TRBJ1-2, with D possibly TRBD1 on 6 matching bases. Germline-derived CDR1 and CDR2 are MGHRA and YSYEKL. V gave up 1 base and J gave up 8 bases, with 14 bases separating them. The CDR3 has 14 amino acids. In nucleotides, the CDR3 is TGCGCCAGCAGCCAAGTTACAGGGCTGTCCGGCTACACCTTC. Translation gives CASSQVTGLSGYTF.

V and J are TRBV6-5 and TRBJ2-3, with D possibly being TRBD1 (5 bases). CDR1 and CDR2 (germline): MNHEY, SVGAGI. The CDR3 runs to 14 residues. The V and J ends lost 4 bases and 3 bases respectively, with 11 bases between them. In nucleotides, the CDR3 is TGTGCCAGCAGTTCCCCCCAGGGAACAGATACGCAGTATTTT. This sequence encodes CASSSPQGTDTQYF.

CDR3 in DNA: TGTGCCAGCAGCCAAGGCGGATTCGAGCAGTACTTC. Protein sequence: CASSQGGFEQYF. V usage is TRBV3-1 (or the pseudogene TRBV3-2) and J usage is TRBJ2-7; no definite D call. Germline V lookup: CDR1 LGHDT, CDR2 YNNKEL (reference sequence). V was cut by 1 base and J by 6 bases, with 7 bases left in between. The CDR3 is 12 residues long.

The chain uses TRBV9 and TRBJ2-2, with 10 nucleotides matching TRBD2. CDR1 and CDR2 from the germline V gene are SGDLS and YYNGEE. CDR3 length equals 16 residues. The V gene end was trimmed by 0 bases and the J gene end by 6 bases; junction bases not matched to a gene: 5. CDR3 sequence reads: CASSVVGSGRSGELFF. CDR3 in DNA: TGTGCCAGCAGCGTAGTGGGTAGCGGGAGGTCCGGGGAGCTGTTTTTT.

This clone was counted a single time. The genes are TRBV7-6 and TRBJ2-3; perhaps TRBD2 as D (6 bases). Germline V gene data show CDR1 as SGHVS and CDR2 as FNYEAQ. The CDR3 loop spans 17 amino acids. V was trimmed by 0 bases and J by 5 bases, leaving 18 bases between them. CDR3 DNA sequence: TGTGCCAGCAGCTTAGCCGTAGGGACTCTAGATCTAGATACGCAGTATTTT. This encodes CASSLAVGTLDLDTQYF.